This T cell receptor (beta chain) was identified in a study of blood T cell repertoires in COVID-19. About the research overall: Sources were T cells, B-cell-depleted T cells, or PBMCs; the material itself was cDNA or gDNA.

CDR3 length: 17 amino acids. J gave up 4 bases and V 7 bases, and 14 bases lay outside the gene matches. Germline V gene sequence: CDR1 SGHTA, CDR2 FQGNSA. Profiling relied on immunoSEQ multiplex PCR, and the TCRdb table lists in-frame clones only, not all of them. The sample lists around 370,000 clones, 88% occurring once. Participants, about 18 to 90 years old, spanned around 25 US areas. This TCR was recovered from a woman aged 18-30 years who had recovered from COVID-19. The chain is built from TRBV7-2 and TRBJ2-1; 9 bases align to TRBD2. Sequenced sample: PBMCs or T cells enriched from blood (not recorded which). The CDR3 reads CASNSGLAGEIYNEQFF. The CDR3 coding sequence is TGTGCCAGCAACTCGGGACTAGCAGGGGAAATTTACAATGAGCAGTTCTTC.